The 3 T cell receptor beta chains presented below share a single source sample, sequenced in a study of early T cells in non-severe SARS-CoV-2 infection. TCRdb redid the calling of the 5' RACE reads with MiXCR, one entry per CDR3 protein. The sample includes tens of thousands of distinct CDR3 sequences, 6.3% of them seen just once. Material: whole blood. The receptors derive from an adult who was a healthcare worker with PCR-confirmed SARS-CoV-2 infection or an uninfected control (not recorded which).

Within the sample, this clonotype is medium-sized. The V call is TRBV11-2, the J call TRBJ1-1; maybe TRBD1 (6 bases). The V end lost 2 bases, the J end lost 6 bases, and 13 bases lay between the germline ends. Looked up from germline, CDR1 is SGHAT and CDR2 is FQNNGV. The length of the CDR3 is 14 residues. DNA for the CDR3: TGTGCCAGCAGCTTACTGGTACAGGGCGCTGAAGCTTTCTTT. This codes for CASSLLVQGAEAFF. The variable domain in full, completed from reference TRBV11-2 and TRBJ1-1, reads EAGVAQSPRYKIIEKRQSVAFWCNPISGHATLYWYQQILGQGPKLLIQFQNNGVVDDSQLPKDRFSAERLKGVDSTLKIQPAKLEDSAVYLCASSLLVQGAEAFFGQGTRLTVV.

This clonotype was counted many times. This sequence joins TRBV7-6 and TRBJ2-5; D unclear. Germline CDR1 SGHVS, CDR2 FNYEAQ. The length of the CDR3 is 13 residues. Deletions cut 1 base from V and 5 bases from J, with 8 bases between. CDR3 amino acids: CASSLVSFETQYF. As DNA, the CDR3 is TGTGCCAGCAGCTTAGTTTCTTTCGAGACCCAGTACTTC.

This clonotype was found a few times. This chain uses TRBV18 with TRBJ1-1; D ambiguous. The CDR3 covers 13 residues. CDR1 KGHSH and CDR2 LQKENI come from the germline V gene. Trimming took 4 bases from V and 1 from J, leaving 7 bases between them. CDR3 sequence (DNA): TGTGCCAGCTCACGTCATGAGAACACTGAAGCTTTCTTT. Translation gives CASSRHENTEAFF.